Listed below are T cell receptor beta chains from one sample, sequenced in a study of CD4+ T cells in melanoma. The assay was immunoSEQ multiplex PCR, and TCRdb's table has in-frame clones only and misses some. This sample has around 10,000 clones, with 65% to 70% found just once. The sequencing sample was made of cells from a culture (not recorded whether cultured in vitro). These receptors all stem from a human donor with melanoma. Each CDR3 is given without its conserved first and last residue.

TRBJ1-4 TRBV5-1 ASSLDYNRNEKLF
TRBJ2-5 TRBV9 ASSDQRAQETQY
TRBJ1-1 TRBV2 ARHVVMNTEAF
TRBJ2-3 TRBV7-9 ASSAGTQY
TRBJ1-1 TRBV4-1 ASSPGPLIGATEAF
TRBJ1-5 TRBV7-9 ASSLEGPADRYSNQPQH
TRBJ1-1 TRBV5-1 ASSLRGQGALGTEAF
TRBJ2-7 TRBV5-6 ASSLGLGSGGREQY
TRBJ2-5 TRBV7-8 ASSASWIRKTQY
TRBJ2-3 TRBV5-1 ASSPGHSGGLPSTDTQY
TRBJ1-5 TRBV6-5 AISDSNQPQH
TRBJ2-3 TRBV7-3 ASSLTGQRKY
TRBJ1-2 TRBV29-1 SVGGQGAYYGYT
TRBJ1-2 TRBV19 ASSMSGQYGYT
TRBJ2-7 TRBV2 ASSERGSYEQY
TRBJ1-5 TRBV6-6 ASRKTGSGQPQH
TRBJ2-6 TRBV6-5 ASSYRRASGANVLT
TRBJ1-2 TRBV7-2 ASSLRQGGYGYT